The source of this T cell receptor beta chain is a study of beta chain features in type 1 diabetes. About the study: Analysis included around 110,000,000 sorted cells drawn from all samples. Notes on the study in general: People with Type 1 diabetes carried modestly yet significantly shorter TCRB CDR3s in all four CD4+ subsets.

CD4+ naive, central memory, regulatory and stem cell-like memory cells were sorted via CD45RO/CCR7/CD25/CD127/CD95/CD27. This clone was seen only a few times. As yet, its antigen is unknown. This specimen includes other DNA sequences encoding the same CDR3. Isolated RNA was reverse transcribed in full, so expressed TCRB transcripts were sequenced. Naive, central memory and regulatory T cell samples averaged roughly 3.7 million immunoSEQ reads each. The table came from immunoSEQ multiplex PCR; TCRdb's copy has only in-frame clones and leaves some out. The profile shows some 700,000 clones, over 10% of them singletons. CDR1 and CDR2 from the germline V gene are SGHRS and YFSETQ. The CDR3 runs 16 residues. V trimming: 4 bases; J trimming: 2 bases; junction bases outside the gene matches: 9.

The sequence was obtained from a man in his late teens or twenties with type 1 diabetes. The specimen was naive CD4+ T cells from blood. This sequence joins TRBV5-1 and TRBJ1-2, with 9 bases that match TRBD1. The CDR3 loop reads CASSLGRDRVNYGYTF. CDR3 nucleotides: TGCGCCAGCAGCCTTGGCCGGGACAGGGTCAACTATGGCTACACCTTC.